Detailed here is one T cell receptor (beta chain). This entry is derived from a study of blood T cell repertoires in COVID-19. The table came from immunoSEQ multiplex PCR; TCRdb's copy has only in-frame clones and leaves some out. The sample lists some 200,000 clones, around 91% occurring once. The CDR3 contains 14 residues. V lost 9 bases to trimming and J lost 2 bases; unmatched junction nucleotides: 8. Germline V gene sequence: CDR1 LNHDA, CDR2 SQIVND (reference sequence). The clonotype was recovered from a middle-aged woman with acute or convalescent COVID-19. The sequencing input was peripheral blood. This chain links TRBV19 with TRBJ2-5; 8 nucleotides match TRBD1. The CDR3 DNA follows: TGTGCCAGCATGGGATGGACAGGGCAAGAGACCCAGTACTTC. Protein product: CASMGWTGQETQYF.